This TCR beta chain was sequenced in a study of human thymus T cells. Study-wide points: Gene usage (both V and J) appeared biased in thymic and blood repertoires. Related work found strong thymic repertoire overlap between unrelated individuals.

Corrective heart surgery yielded resections, and these provided the thymus tissue. The people who donated were healthy Finnish babies having corrective surgery for congenital heart defects. Details on this clone: Its antigen is as yet unknown.

Generated by immunoSEQ multiplex PCR, the TCRdb table keeps only in-frame clones and is missing some. The data contain about 78,000 clones, approximately 97% of them seen just once; the ten biggest clones take up 0.031%. The source of this sequence is a boy in the first two years of life with a congenital heart defect but otherwise immunologically healthy. Sequencing was performed on thymus tissue.

The CDR3 nucleotides are TGTGCTAGTGGCGAGTGGGGGTTCAATCAGCCCCAGCATTTT. Protein: CASGEWGFNQPQHF. The chain recombines TRBV12-5 with TRBJ1-5; a possible D gene is TRBD1 (5 bases). V was cut by 6 bases and J by 3 bases, with 12 bases left in between. This CDR3 has 14 amino acids. Germline CDR1 is LGHNT and CDR2 is FRNRAP.